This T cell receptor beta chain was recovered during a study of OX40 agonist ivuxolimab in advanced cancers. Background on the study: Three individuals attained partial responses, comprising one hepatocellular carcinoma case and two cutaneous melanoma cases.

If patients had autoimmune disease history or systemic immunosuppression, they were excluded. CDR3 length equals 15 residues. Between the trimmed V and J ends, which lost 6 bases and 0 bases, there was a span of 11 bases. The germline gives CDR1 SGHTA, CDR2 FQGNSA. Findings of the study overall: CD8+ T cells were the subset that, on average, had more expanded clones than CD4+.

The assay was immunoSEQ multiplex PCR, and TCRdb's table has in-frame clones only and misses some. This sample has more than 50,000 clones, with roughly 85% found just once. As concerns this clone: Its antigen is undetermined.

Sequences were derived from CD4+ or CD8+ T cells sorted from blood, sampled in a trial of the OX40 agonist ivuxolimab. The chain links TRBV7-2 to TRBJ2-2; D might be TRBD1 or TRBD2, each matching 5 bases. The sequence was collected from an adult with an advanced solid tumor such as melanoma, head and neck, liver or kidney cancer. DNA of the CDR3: TGTGCCAGCAGGAGGGACCGATCGAACACCGGGGAGCTGTTTTTT. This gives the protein CASRRDRSNTGELFF.